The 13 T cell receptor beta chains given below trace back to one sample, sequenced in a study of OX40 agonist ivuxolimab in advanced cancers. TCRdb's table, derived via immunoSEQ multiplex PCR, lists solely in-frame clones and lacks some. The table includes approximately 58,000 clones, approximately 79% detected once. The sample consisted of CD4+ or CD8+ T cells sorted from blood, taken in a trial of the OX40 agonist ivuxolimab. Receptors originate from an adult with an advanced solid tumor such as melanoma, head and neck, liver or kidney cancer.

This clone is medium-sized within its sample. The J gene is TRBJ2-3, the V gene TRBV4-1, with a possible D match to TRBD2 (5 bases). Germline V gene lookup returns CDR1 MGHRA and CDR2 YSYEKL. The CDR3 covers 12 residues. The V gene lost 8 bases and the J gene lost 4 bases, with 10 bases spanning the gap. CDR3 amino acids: CASEGRPDTQYF. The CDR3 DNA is TGCGCCAGCGAGGGTCGGCCAGATACGCAGTATTTT.

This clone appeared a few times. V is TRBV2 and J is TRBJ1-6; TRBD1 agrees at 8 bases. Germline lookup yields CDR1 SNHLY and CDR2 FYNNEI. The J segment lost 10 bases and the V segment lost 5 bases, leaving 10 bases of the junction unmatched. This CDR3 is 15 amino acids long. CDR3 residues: CASSISDRVSSPLHF. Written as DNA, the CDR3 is TGTGCCAGCAGTATTTCGGACAGGGTGTCCTCACCCCTCCACTTT.

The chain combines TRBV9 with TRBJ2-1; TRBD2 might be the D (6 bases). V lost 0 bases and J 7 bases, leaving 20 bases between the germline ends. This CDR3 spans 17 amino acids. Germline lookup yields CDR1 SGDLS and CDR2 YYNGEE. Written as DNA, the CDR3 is TGTGCCAGCAGCGTAGCTACAAGTAGCGGTTTATTTAATGAGCAGTTCTTC. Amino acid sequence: CASSVATSSGLFNEQFF.

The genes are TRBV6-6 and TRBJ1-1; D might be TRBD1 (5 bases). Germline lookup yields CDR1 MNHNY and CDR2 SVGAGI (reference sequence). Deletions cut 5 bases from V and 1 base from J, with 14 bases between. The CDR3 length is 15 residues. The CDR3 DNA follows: TGTGCCAGCAGTCCTGTGAGGGGTGGGAACACTGAAGCTTTCTTT. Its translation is CASSPVRGGNTEAFF.

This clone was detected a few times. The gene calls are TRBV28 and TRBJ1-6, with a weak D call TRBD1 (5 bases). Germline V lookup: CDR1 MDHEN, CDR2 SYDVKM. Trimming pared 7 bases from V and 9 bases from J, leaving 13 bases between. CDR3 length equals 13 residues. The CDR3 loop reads CASTQVGVSPLHF. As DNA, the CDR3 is TGTGCCAGCACCCAGGTAGGGGTTTCACCCCTCCACTTT.

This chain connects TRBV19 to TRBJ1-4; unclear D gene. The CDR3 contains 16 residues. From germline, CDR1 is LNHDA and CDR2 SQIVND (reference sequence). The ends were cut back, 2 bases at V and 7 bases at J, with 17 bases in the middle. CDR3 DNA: TGTGCCAGTAGTATACGCATGACTTGGGCGGGTGAAAAACTGTTTTTT. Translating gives CASSIRMTWAGEKLFF.

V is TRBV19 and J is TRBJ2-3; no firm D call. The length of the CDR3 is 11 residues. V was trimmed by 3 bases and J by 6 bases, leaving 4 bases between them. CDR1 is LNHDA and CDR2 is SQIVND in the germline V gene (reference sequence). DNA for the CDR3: TGTGCCAGTAGTATGGGGGATACGCAGTATTTT. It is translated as CASSMGDTQYF.

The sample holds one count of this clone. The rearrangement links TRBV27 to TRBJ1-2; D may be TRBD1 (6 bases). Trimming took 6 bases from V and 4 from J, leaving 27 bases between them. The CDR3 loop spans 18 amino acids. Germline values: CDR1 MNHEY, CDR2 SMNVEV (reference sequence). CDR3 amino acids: CASSLKAGAGVPPYGYTF. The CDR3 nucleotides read TGTGCCAGCAGCCTAAAGGCCGGCGCAGGGGTCCCACCCTATGGCTACACCTTC.

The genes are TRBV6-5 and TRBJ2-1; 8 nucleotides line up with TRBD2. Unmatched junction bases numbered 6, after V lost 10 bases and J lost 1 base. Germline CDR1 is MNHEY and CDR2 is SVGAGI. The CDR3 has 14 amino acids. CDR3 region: CATNLAGSYNEQFF. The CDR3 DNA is TGTGCCACCAATCTAGCGGGTTCCTACAATGAGCAGTTCTTC.

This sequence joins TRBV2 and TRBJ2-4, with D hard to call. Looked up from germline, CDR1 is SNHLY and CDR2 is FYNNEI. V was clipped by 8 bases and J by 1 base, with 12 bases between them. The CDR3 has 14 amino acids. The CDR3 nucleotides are TGTGCCAGCCGCTCTAAGGACGCCAAAAACATTCAGTACTTC. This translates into CASRSKDAKNIQYF.

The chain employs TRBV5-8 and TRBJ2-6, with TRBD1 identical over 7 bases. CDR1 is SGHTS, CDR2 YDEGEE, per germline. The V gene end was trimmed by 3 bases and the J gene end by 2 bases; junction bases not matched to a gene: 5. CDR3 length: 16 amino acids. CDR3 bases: TGTGCCAGCAGCTCGGGACAGAACACTGGGGCCAACGTCCTGACTTTC. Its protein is CASSSGQNTGANVLTF.

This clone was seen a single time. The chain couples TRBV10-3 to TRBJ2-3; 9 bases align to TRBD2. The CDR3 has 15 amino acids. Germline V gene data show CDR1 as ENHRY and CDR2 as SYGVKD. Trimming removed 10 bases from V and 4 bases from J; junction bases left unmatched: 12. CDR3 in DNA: TGTGCCACCCGAGGACATAGCGGGAGTGCAGATACGCAGTATTTT. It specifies CATRGHSGSADTQYF.

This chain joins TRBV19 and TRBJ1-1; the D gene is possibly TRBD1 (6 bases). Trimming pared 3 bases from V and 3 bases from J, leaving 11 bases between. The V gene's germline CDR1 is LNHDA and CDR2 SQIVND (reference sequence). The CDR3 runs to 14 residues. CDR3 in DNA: TGTGCCAGTAGTATTCCGGGACAAGACACTGAAGCTTTCTTT. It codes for CASSIPGQDTEAFF.